This T cell receptor beta chain is drawn from a study of cytomegalovirus exposure and HLA in healthy donors. Findings of the study overall: It was shown in a later analysis that HLA-associated TCR beta chains were more clonally expanded than other, equally common chains.

With regard to this clone: Its target is not known.

Researchers ran the PCR with 60 Vbeta and 13 Jbeta primers. The table came from immunoSEQ multiplex PCR; TCRdb's copy has only in-frame clones and leaves some out. Altogether 150,000 to 200,000 clones are present, around 81% being singletons, with the ten largest covering about 2.2%. V lost 6 bases and J lost 2, with 10 bases in between. This CDR3 contains 13 residues. The germline V gene encodes CDR1 SGDLS and CDR2 YYNGEE. This TCR came from a woman in her 30s in good health and CMV-seronegative. Sequencing input: PBMCs. This chain links TRBV9 with TRBJ2-3; D unclear. CDR3 amino acids: CASNRPSTDTQYF. CDR3 nucleotide sequence: TGTGCCAGCAACAGACCCTCCACAGATACGCAGTATTTT.